This T cell receptor beta chain was observed in a study of control samples from healthy donors and cancer patients. Measured with immunoSEQ multiplex PCR; TCRdb has only the in-frame clones, and not every one. The table lists approximately 150,000 clones, 70% to 90% of them singletons. Trimming cost V 6 bases and J 1 base; bases outside gene matches: 4. Germline V gene sequence: CDR1 MNHEY, CDR2 SVGAGI. There are 14 residues in the CDR3. The sample comprised blood. The chain uses TRBV6-5 and TRBJ2-7; TRBD1 agrees at 9 bases. This TCR came from a man aged 18 to 35 in good health. CDR3 sequence reads: CASRAGTGSYEQYF. Written as DNA, the CDR3 is TGTGCCAGCAGAGCCGGGACAGGGTCCTACGAGCAGTACTTC.